The 31 T cell receptor beta chains in this list originate from one sample, sequenced in a study of PD-L1 blockade in urothelial cancer. Profiled with immunoSEQ multiplex PCR; TCRdb holds only in-frame clones, not every one. The sample yields about 57,000 clones, more than 70% seen once. Sequenced here: PBMCs, sampled around atezolizumab (anti-PD-L1) treatment. These receptors were taken from a man over 45 with urothelial cancer.

This chain connects TRBV11-2 to TRBJ2-1, with D possibly matching TRBD2 (7 bases). The germline gives CDR1 SGHAT, CDR2 FQNNGV. The V gene lost 5 bases and the J gene lost 5 bases, with 19 bases spanning the gap. The CDR3 runs 16 residues. The chain's CDR3 is CASSPRGGLANNEQFF. The CDR3 DNA reads TGTGCCAGCAGCCCAAGGGGGGGGCTAGCAAACAATGAGCAGTTCTTC.

J is TRBJ1-2 and V is TRBV9, with D possibly matching TRBD1 (6 bases). V lost 3 bases and J lost 8, with 20 bases in between. Per germline, CDR1 SGDLS and CDR2 YYNGEE. The CDR3 consists of 15 residues. The CDR3 nucleotides read TGTGCCAGCAGCGCCATGACCAGGACAGTCGGCGGCTACACCTTC. It specifies CASSAMTRTVGGYTF.

The rearrangement links TRBV27 to TRBJ2-3, with a weak D call TRBD2 (5 bases). The germline V gene has CDR1 MNHEY and CDR2 SMNVEV (reference sequence). The CDR3 loop spans 12 amino acids. Trimming shortened V by 2 bases and J by 5 bases, and 5 bases separated the two germline ends. Here the CDR3 reads CASSLAGDTQYF. The CDR3 bases are TGTGCCAGCAGTTTAGCGGGAGATACGCAGTATTTT.

The table lists this clone with a count of one. This rearrangement joins TRBV28 to TRBJ2-6; no reliable D call. CDR1 MDHEN and CDR2 SYDVKM come from the germline V gene. This CDR3 is built from 15 residues. Trimming removed 2 bases at V and 0 bases at J, with 5 bases between. The CDR3 DNA reads as TGTGCCAGCAGTTTAATCATCTCTGGGGCCAACGTCCTGACTTTC. Translated, it gives CASSLIISGANVLTF.

The sample holds a few counts of this clone. The chain is built from TRBV18 and TRBJ2-6; D uncertain. This CDR3 is built from 18 residues. Germline CDR1 and CDR2: KGHSH and LQKENI. Trimming removed 3 bases from V and 0 bases from J, with 15 bases in between. The CDR3 loop is CASSPSHQWLSGANVLTF. CDR3 DNA: TGTGCCAGCTCACCTTCCCACCAATGGCTCTCTGGGGCCAACGTCCTGACTTTC.

The V gene is TRBV7-9, the J gene TRBJ1-3; 8 bases are shared with TRBD1. This CDR3 region has 14 residues. Germline V gives CDR1 SEHNR, CDR2 FQNEAQ (reference sequence). V dropped 4 bases and J dropped 3; count of bases not matched to a gene: 2. The CDR3 DNA reads TGTGCCAGCAGCTCTGGGACAGGTGGAAACACCATATATTTT. Its protein product is CASSSGTGGNTIYF.

V gene TRBV15 combines with J gene TRBJ2-7; 7 bases agree with TRBD1. This CDR3 contains 14 residues. Per germline, CDR1 LNHNV and CDR2 YYDKDF (reference sequence). The V and J ends lost 5 bases and 2 bases, in that order; junction bases with no gene match: 6. The CDR3 here is CATSLNRGPYEQYF. CDR3 nucleotide sequence: TGTGCCACCAGCTTAAACAGGGGCCCCTACGAGCAGTACTTC.

A single count supports this clone. This chain uses TRBV7-2 with TRBJ2-4; 9 bases map to TRBD2. CDR1 and CDR2 (germline): SGHTA, FQGNSA. Trimming removed 0 bases from V and 2 bases from J; junction bases left unmatched: 17. The CDR3 has 21 residues. Here the CDR3 DNA reads TGTGCCAGCAGCTTAGCGCATCCTAGCGGGACGGTCGGGTGGACCAAAAACATTCAGTACTTC. Amino acid sequence: CASSLAHPSGTVGWTKNIQYF.

The chain joins TRBV4-1 to TRBJ2-5; 10 positions match TRBD1. V shed 0 bases, J shed 6 bases, and the junction held 13 bases outside the gene matches. CDR1 MGHRA and CDR2 YSYEKL come from the germline V gene. This CDR3 spans 18 amino acids. The CDR3 sequence: CASSQDEVRTGGVKTQYF. CDR3 DNA sequence: TGCGCCAGCAGCCAAGATGAAGTTCGGACAGGGGGTGTTAAGACCCAGTACTTC.

This chain links TRBV2 with TRBJ2-7, with D possibly TRBD1 on 6 matching bases. Germline V gives CDR1 SNHLY, CDR2 FYNNEI. The CDR3 has 12 residues. V lost 10 bases and J 4 bases, leaving 14 bases between the germline ends. The CDR3 bases are TGTGCCACTGGGACACTTCGATACGAGCAGTACTTC. Protein sequence: CATGTLRYEQYF.

For this clone: Sequence at one end of the junction differs from germline and may be a read error. This chain connects TRBV4-2 to TRBJ1-2, with D perhaps matching TRBD1 (6 bases). The CDR3 extends over 16 amino acids. Germline-derived CDR1 and CDR2 are LGHNA and YNFKEQ. The CDR3 sequence is CASSQANQGYNYGHTF. CDR3 sequence (DNA): TGTGCCAGCAGCCAGGCCAATCAGGGGTATAACTATGGCCACACCTTC.

The gene calls are TRBV28 and TRBJ2-4; D remains unclear. CDR3 length equals 12 residues. CDR1 is MDHEN, CDR2 SYDVKM, per germline. The germline V and J ends were trimmed by 8 bases and 0 bases, with 5 bases remaining between them. In nucleotides, the CDR3 is TGTGCCAGCGGGCTAGCCAAAAACATTCAGTACTTC. Translation gives CASGLAKNIQYF.

The V gene is TRBV28, the J gene TRBJ2-5; 7 bases align to TRBD1. This CDR3 region has 14 residues. Germline assignment: CDR1 MDHEN and CDR2 SYDVKM. J gave up 4 bases and V 5 bases, and 7 bases lay outside the gene matches. Here the CDR3 DNA reads TGTGCCAGCAGTCTACAGGGGAATCGAGAGACCCAGTACTTC. It codes for CASSLQGNRETQYF.

The chain is built from TRBV10-3 and TRBJ1-1; 7 positions match TRBD1. Germline CDR1 ENHRY, CDR2 SYGVKD. The trim removed 4 bases at V and 4 bases at J, leaving 9 bases unmatched. The CDR3 has 15 amino acids. The CDR3 nucleotides are TGTGCCATCAGTGCTCCGGACAGGTTAGGCACTGAAGCTTTCTTT. Its protein product is CAISAPDRLGTEAFF.

The chain has TRBV11-3 and TRBJ2-5; D unclear. V dropped 8 bases and J dropped 3 bases, with 10 bases sitting between them. The CDR3 extends over 12 amino acids. From germline, CDR1 is SGHNT and CDR2 YENEEA. CDR3 residues: CASSQLEETQYF. In DNA, the CDR3 is TGTGCCAGCTCCCAACTGGAAGAGACCCAGTACTTC.

The CDR3: CASSEEAGAPYNEQFF. CDR3 coding DNA: TGTGCCAGCAGTGAAGAGGCGGGAGCCCCCTACAATGAGCAGTTCTTC. The V gene is TRBV6-1, the J gene TRBJ2-1; TRBD2 aligns across 7 bases. This CDR3 has 16 residues. Trimming removed 1 base from V and 2 bases from J; junction bases left unmatched: 5. Germline V gives CDR1 MNHNS, CDR2 SASEGT.

This chain connects TRBV18 to TRBJ2-7; TRBD2 might be the D (5 bases). Germline CDR1 and CDR2: KGHSH and LQKENI. Trimming removed 2 bases from V and 1 base from J, with 9 bases in between. This CDR3 has 14 residues. The CDR3 nucleotides read TGTGCCAGCTCACCAGGGAGCCCATCCTACGAGCAGTACTTC. Translated, it gives CASSPGSPSYEQYF.

The chain links TRBV18 to TRBJ1-4; D perhaps matches TRBD1 (6 bases). The CDR3 loop spans 16 amino acids. Trimming left V 3 bases short and J 6 bases short, with 17 bases between. Germline V gene sequence: CDR1 KGHSH, CDR2 LQKENI. CDR3 residues: CASSPLTQGSYEKLFF. DNA of the CDR3: TGTGCCAGCTCACCCTTAACACAGGGAAGTTATGAAAAACTGTTTTTT.

This clone was seen a single time. The chain recombines TRBV19 with TRBJ1-5; tentative D call: TRBD1 (6 bases). V was cut by 6 bases and J by 11 bases, with 17 bases left in between. This CDR3 is 13 amino acids long. From germline, CDR1 is LNHDA and CDR2 SQIVND (reference sequence). For the CDR3, the DNA is TGTGCCAGTAGGGGGCCAGGGGAAAGGGCCCAGCATTTT. It translates to CASRGPGERAQHF.

This chain connects TRBV29-1 to TRBJ1-1; 7 bases agree with TRBD1. V lost 4 bases and J lost 6; bases outside the gene matches: 14. Germline V gives CDR1 SQVTM, CDR2 ANQGSEA. This CDR3 contains 15 residues. DNA for the CDR3: TGCAGCGTTGGAGGGGGCGCGAATCGGGGTGCTGAAGCTTTCTTT. Its protein is CSVGGGANRGAEAFF.

This clone was observed once. The CDR3 sequence: CASSIKLAGLYEQYF. DNA for the CDR3: TGTGCCAGTAGTATAAAACTAGCGGGCCTTTACGAGCAGTACTTC. The rearrangement uses TRBV19 and TRBJ2-7, with TRBD2 identical over 9 bases. The V and J ends lost 2 bases and 4 bases, in that order; junction bases with no gene match: 6. Germline CDR1 LNHDA, CDR2 SQIVND (reference sequence). This CDR3 contains 15 residues. Full variable domain (missing parts from reference TRBV19 and TRBJ2-7): DGGITQSPKYLFRKEGQNVTLSCEQNLNHDAMYWYRQDPGQGLRLIYYSQIVNDFQKGDIAEGYSVSREKKESFPLTVTSAQKNPTAFYLCASSIKLAGLYEQYFGPGTRLTVT.

The chain carries TRBV7-9 and TRBJ2-1; TRBD2 aligns across 9 bases. Germline CDR1 SEHNR, CDR2 FQNEAQ (reference sequence). With 5 bases clipped from V and 4 bases from J, the junction kept 6 bases outside the gene matches. The CDR3 sequence is 15 residues long. CDR3 nucleotide sequence: TGTGCCAGCAGCGTTAGCGGGAGCGGGTACAATGAGCAGTTCTTC. It specifies CASSVSGSGYNEQFF.

This clone was found a few times. V and J are TRBV30 and TRBJ1-1, with TRBD1 matching over 8 bases. Germline V lookup: CDR1 GTSNPN, CDR2 SVGIG (reference sequence). Unmatched junction bases numbered 6, after V lost 2 bases and J lost 4 bases. CDR3 length equals 14 residues. The CDR3 loop reads CAWSNTGGSTEAFF. Here the CDR3 DNA reads TGTGCCTGGAGTAATACAGGGGGAAGCACTGAAGCTTTCTTT.

The chain has TRBV19 and TRBJ1-1; 7 bases match TRBD1. J lost 1 base, V lost 6 bases, and 14 bases had no gene match. Germline values: CDR1 LNHDA, CDR2 SQIVND (reference sequence). The CDR3 length is 17 residues. CDR3 DNA: TGTGCCAGTAGCAACCCCGGGACAGTAAAAAAGAACACTGAAGCTTTCTTT. Amino acids: CASSNPGTVKKNTEAFF.

The chain couples TRBV5-6 to TRBJ2-7; TRBD1 matches 7 bases. This CDR3 region has 13 residues. J was trimmed by 6 bases and V by 5 bases; bases with no gene match: 8. Looked up from germline, CDR1 is SGHDT and CDR2 is YYEEEE. The CDR3 region is CASSSPTGSEQYF. The DNA of the CDR3 is TGTGCCAGCAGTTCCCCGACAGGGAGCGAGCAGTACTTC. Full variable domain (outside the CDR3, taken from reference TRBV5-6 and TRBJ2-7): DAGVTQSPTHLIKTRGQQVTLRCSPKSGHDTVSWYQQALGQGPQFIFQYYEEEERQRGNFPDRFSGHQFPNYSSELNVNALLLGDSALYLCASSSPTGSEQYFGPGTRLTVT.

This clone was recorded once. V usage is TRBV7-3 and J usage is TRBJ2-5, with D possibly matching TRBD1 (6 bases). The V gene's germline CDR1 is SGHTA and CDR2 FQGTGA. V was shortened by 5 bases and J by 4 bases, with 11 bases between the two germline ends. The CDR3 is 13 residues long. CDR3 sequence reads: CASSGGWGETQYF. The CDR3 coding sequence is TGTGCCAGCAGCGGGGGCTGGGGAGAGACCCAGTACTTC. Together with reference TRBV7-3 and TRBJ2-5, the CDR3 gives the full variable domain: GAGVSQTPSNKVTEKGKYVELRCDPISGHTALYWYRQSLGQGPEFLIYFQGTGAADDSGLPNDRFFAVRPEGSVSTLKIQRTERGDSAVYLCASSGGWGETQYFGPGTRLLVL.

V gene TRBV6-1 combines with J gene TRBJ1-2; D ambiguous. Germline V gene sequence: CDR1 MNHNS, CDR2 SASEGT. This CDR3 region has 14 residues. V lost 2 bases to trimming and J lost 7 bases, with 14 bases between them. The CDR3 sequence: CASSERLLRGGYTF. The CDR3 nucleotides are TGTGCCAGCAGTGAACGGCTGCTTCGAGGTGGCTACACCTTC.

The chain couples TRBV4-2 to TRBJ2-3; 9 bases map to TRBD2. The V segment lost 1 base and the J segment 3 bases; nucleotides outside the gene matches: 17. Germline V gene sequence: CDR1 LGHNA, CDR2 YNFKEQ. The CDR3 loop spans 20 amino acids. The CDR3 region has the DNA TGTGCCAGCAGCCAAGCGAGGCTAGCGGGAAAAACCGGAAGGACAGATACGCAGTATTTT. This translates into CASSQARLAGKTGRTDTQYF.

The chain joins TRBV25-1 to TRBJ2-3; 12 bases line up with TRBD2. Per germline, CDR1 MGHDK and CDR2 SYGVNS. After removal of 3 bases from V and 6 bases from J, the junction contained 7 bases not matched to a gene. The CDR3 runs 16 residues. The CDR3 region is CASSEGRLAGADTQYF. CDR3 DNA: TGTGCCAGCAGTGAGGGGCGACTAGCGGGAGCCGATACGCAGTATTTT.

The gene calls are TRBV9 and TRBJ1-1, with TRBD1 as a possible D gene (6 bases). The V end lost 0 bases, the J end lost 2 bases, and 14 bases lay between the germline ends. Looked up from germline, CDR1 is SGDLS and CDR2 is YYNGEE. The CDR3 covers 16 residues. The CDR3 loop is CASSVDPGRGNTEAFF. The CDR3 bases are TGTGCCAGCAGCGTAGACCCCGGCAGGGGTAACACTGAAGCTTTCTTT.

The chain links TRBV2 to TRBJ2-6, with a weak D call TRBD1 (6 bases). Trimming took off 4 bases at V and 0 bases at J, with 10 bases between the two ends. Germline V CDR1 and CDR2: SNHLY, FYNNEI. The CDR3 runs to 16 residues. The CDR3 DNA reads TGTGCCAGCAGTGGAACAGGGAGCTCTGGGGCCAACGTCCTGACTTTC. This gives the protein CASSGTGSSGANVLTF.